This T cell receptor beta chain was observed in a study of identical twins. Study-wide results and caveats: Invariant MAIT and iNKT cells are populations that could partly confound zero-insertion analyses. There was more out-of-frame TCR alpha sharing in monozygotic twins than models estimated.

Germline V gives CDR1 SGHVS, CDR2 FQNEAQ. After removal of 2 bases from V and 7 bases from J, the junction contained 9 bases not matched to a gene. This CDR3 has 15 amino acids. cDNA carried unique molecular identifiers, and a universal primer site was added by template switching. MiXCR was run by TCRdb on the 5' RACE reads, yielding one entry per CDR3 protein. The sample comprises about 240,000 distinct CDR3 sequences, about 10% of which are singletons, and 8% to 10% rests with the top ten. This clonotype has only a few counts. Its specificity is not known. The TCR originated in a man aged 50 to 60 in good health. The rearrangement uses TRBV7-8 and TRBJ2-7; 9 bases agree with TRBD1. The sequenced sample consisted of memory T cells sorted from blood. CDR3 sequence reads: CASSLIVGTGSEQYF. CDR3 bases: TGTGCCAGCAGCTTAATTGTCGGGACAGGGAGTGAGCAGTACTTC.